Following are 20 T cell receptor beta chains from one sample sequenced in a study of T cell responses to AZD1222 COVID-19 vaccine (dated by TCRdb to the early 2020s). Library creation used the immunoSEQ multiplex PCR assay. In its TCRdb copy, this immuneACCESS table keeps in-frame sequences only and misses some clones. Where compared with another copy, unresolved V genes explain less than half of these, and the others have no known cause. For this sample there are approximately 120,000 clones; roughly 87% appear just once. The ten largest clones represent about 13% of the sample. In the paper's terms, the time point label means: baseline before first vaccination. Taken with the paper, the label for treatment or condition translates to: meningococcal conjugate vaccine given as trial control. Sequencing was performed on peripheral blood, taken on day 0 of MenACWY control vaccination. The receptors come from an adult in good health.

This rearrangement joins TRBV5-6 to TRBJ1-1, with a weak D call TRBD1 (5 bases). The CDR3 is 14 amino acids. Germline values: CDR1 SGHDT, CDR2 YYEEEE. The V end was cut by 0 bases, the J end by 5 bases, with 11 bases between. The CDR3 region is CASSLGRRGTEAFF. DNA for the CDR3: TGTGCCAGCAGCTTGGGTCGGAGGGGAACTGAAGCTTTCTTT.

The chain uses TRBV5-1 and TRBJ2-3; D perhaps matches TRBD2 (6 bases). The germline V and J ends were trimmed by 1 base and 0 bases, with 24 bases remaining between them. Germline V gene sequence: CDR1 SGHRS, CDR2 YFSETQ. This CDR3 spans 20 amino acids. The CDR3 DNA reads as TGCGCCAGCAGCTTGTGGGGGGAAGCTCCGAAACGAACTAGCACAGATACGCAGTATTTT. Its translation: CASSLWGEAPKRTSTDTQYF.

The chain combines TRBV5-1 with TRBJ2-7; 7 positions agree with TRBD1. The CDR3 covers 14 residues. CDR1 SGHRS and CDR2 YFSETQ come from the germline V gene. V gave up 4 bases and J gave up 0 bases; unmatched junction bases: 4. The CDR3 DNA follows: TGCGCCAGCAGCCCCGGACAGGCCTCCTACGAGCAGTACTTC. Translating it yields CASSPGQASYEQYF.

The V call is TRBV10-3, the J call TRBJ1-1; D might be TRBD1 (5 bases). The germline V gene has CDR1 ENHRY and CDR2 SYGVKD. V was pared by 9 bases and J by 12 bases, with 20 bases between. The length of the CDR3 is 12 residues. As DNA, the CDR3 is TGTGCCATTCTGGCAGGGCGTGAAAGGACTTTCTTT. This translates into CAILAGRERTFF.

This clone has just one count. The chain employs TRBV30 and TRBJ2-7, with 9 bases fitting TRBD1. CDR3 length: 14 residues. CDR1 and CDR2 from the germline V gene are GTSNPN and SVGIG (reference sequence). The V segment lost 4 bases and the J segment 4 bases; nucleotides outside the gene matches: 8. CDR3 residues: CAWNPLQGAYEQYF. The CDR3 nucleotides are TGTGCCTGGAACCCACTACAGGGGGCTTACGAGCAGTACTTC. The full variable domain, in which reference TRBV30 and TRBJ2-7 provide the parts outside the CDR3, is SQTIHQWPATLVQPVGSPLSLECTVEGTSNPNLYWYRQAAGRGLQLLFYSVGIGQISSEVPQNLSASRPQDRQFILSSKKLLLSDSGFYLCAWNPLQGAYEQYFGPGTRLTVT.

CDR3 loop: CASMNYGDPNSPLHF. The CDR3 bases are TGCGCCAGTATGAATTACGGGGACCCTAATTCACCCCTCCACTTT. The chain uses TRBV4-3 and TRBJ1-6, with D possibly being TRBD1 (5 bases). Per germline, CDR1 LGHNA and CDR2 YSLEER. This CDR3 contains 15 residues. The V end lost 9 bases, the J end lost 6 bases, and 18 bases lay between the germline ends.

The CDR3 DNA sequence: TGTGCCAGCAGTGGTACCGACAGGAATGAGCAGTTCTTC. This gives the protein CASSGTDRNEQFF. The chain carries TRBV6-4 and TRBJ2-1; the D gene is possibly TRBD1 (6 bases). Looked up from germline, CDR1 is MRHNA and CDR2 is SNTAGT. Trimming stripped 4 bases from V and 7 bases from J, with 11 bases between. This CDR3 comprises 13 residues.

The genes are TRBV6-1 and TRBJ1-3, with D uncertain. V lost 2 bases, J lost 8 bases, and 16 bases lay in between. Germline V gives CDR1 MNHNS, CDR2 SASEGT. The CDR3 is 15 residues long. The CDR3 DNA sequence: TGTGCCAGCAGTGAACAATTTTTAAGGGAGGACACCATATATTTT. Its translation is CASSEQFLREDTIYF.

The CDR3 bases are TGTGCCAGCAGTTCGTCCGAGACCCGGGCCCTCTATAATTCACCCCTCCACTTT. Translated: CASSSSETRALYNSPLHF. V and J are TRBV28 and TRBJ1-6, with no clear D. Germline CDR1 reads MDHEN; CDR2 reads SYDVKM. The ends were cut back, 4 bases at V and 3 bases at J, with 19 bases in the middle. This CDR3 has 18 amino acids. Together with reference TRBV28 and TRBJ1-6, the CDR3 gives the full variable domain: DVKVTQSSRYLVKRTGEKVFLECVQDMDHENMFWYRQDPGLGLRLIYFSYDVKMKEKGDIPEGYSVSREKKERFSLILESASTNQTSMYLCASSSSETRALYNSPLHFGNGTRLTVT.

The rearrangement links TRBV19 to TRBJ1-4; no clear D. The CDR3 is made up of 15 amino acids. V lost 5 bases, J lost 5 bases, and 15 bases lay in between. Germline values: CDR1 LNHDA, CDR2 SQIVND (reference sequence). Here the CDR3 DNA reads TGTGCCAGTAGTGAAATGGCAGGTACCAATGAAAAACTGTTTTTT. Amino acids: CASSEMAGTNEKLFF.

The V gene is TRBV20-1, the J gene TRBJ1-3; no definite D call. The V gene lost 2 bases and the J gene lost 8 bases, with 7 bases spanning the gap. Germline V gene lookup returns CDR1 DFQATT and CDR2 SNEGSKA (reference sequence). CDR3 length equals 11 residues. The DNA for the CDR3 is TGCAGTGCTAGAATTGTAGACACCATATATTTT. Protein product: CSARIVDTIYF.

CDR3 nucleotide sequence: TGTGCCAGCAGTTCGGGACCGAGCTACGAGCAGTACTTC. This codes for CASSSGPSYEQYF. The genes are TRBV6-5 and TRBJ2-7, with D tentatively TRBD1 or TRBD2 (5 bases each). CDR3 length equals 13 residues. Trimming took off 4 bases at V and 3 bases at J, with 10 bases between the two ends. Germline loops: CDR1 MNHEY, CDR2 SVGAGI.

The chain is built from TRBV28 and TRBJ1-2; D is possibly TRBD1 (5 bases). V was trimmed by 2 bases and J by 4 bases, leaving 14 bases between them. The CDR3 is made up of 15 amino acids. Per germline, CDR1 MDHEN and CDR2 SYDVKM. The CDR3 region has the DNA TGTGCCAGCAGTTTAAGACAGCGGGGAGGCTATGGCTACACCTTC. Residues: CASSLRQRGGYGYTF.

This chain links TRBV3-1 (or the pseudogene TRBV3-2) with TRBJ2-3, with D perhaps TRBD1 or TRBD2 (7 bases each). Germline-derived CDR1 and CDR2 are LGHDT and YNNKEL (reference sequence). V lost 3 bases to trimming and J lost 5 bases, with 15 bases between them. This CDR3 comprises 15 residues. The CDR3 DNA sequence: TGTGCCAGCAGCCACCCCCAGGGGGGGCGAGATACGCAGTATTTT. Amino acids: CASSHPQGGRDTQYF.

This clone came up a few times. The CDR3 bases are TGTGCCAGCAGCTTAACAGCCTTCGGCGAGCAGTACTTC. It codes for CASSLTAFGEQYF. The J gene is TRBJ2-7, the V gene TRBV7-9; D call uncertain. The germline gives CDR1 SEHNR, CDR2 FQNEAQ (reference sequence). The CDR3 length is 13 residues. The germline V and J ends were trimmed by 2 bases and 6 bases, with 11 bases remaining between them.

The rearrangement uses TRBV9 and TRBJ1-2; maybe TRBD1 (5 bases). The germline V gene has CDR1 SGDLS and CDR2 YYNGEE. V lost 0 bases and J 3 bases, leaving 6 bases between the germline ends. There are 13 residues in the CDR3. The CDR3 DNA follows: TGTGCCAGCAGCGTAGGAGGGGACTATGGCTACACCTTC. It specifies CASSVGGDYGYTF.

This clone was picked up one time. This chain connects TRBV7-3 to TRBJ1-1; no clear D. Germline V gene data show CDR1 as SGHTA and CDR2 as FQGTGA. The V and J ends lost 1 base and 0 bases respectively, with 6 bases between them. This CDR3 has 14 residues. In DNA form, the CDR3 reads TGTGCCAGCAGCTTAAATAGCTTGAACACTGAAGCTTTCTTT. Its translation: CASSLNSLNTEAFF.

Remarks on this clone: This may stem from a read error, because a much larger clone lies one nucleotide away. CDR3 DNA: TGCCCCAGCAGCCAACTGGGGGGAAACACTGAAGCTTTCTTT. Protein sequence: CPSSQLGGNTEAFF. This chain links TRBV4-3 with TRBJ1-1; tentative D call: TRBD1 (5 bases). Germline CDR1 and CDR2: LGHNA and YSLEER. This CDR3 has 14 residues.

The chain couples TRBV2 to TRBJ1-6; D remains unclear. Trimming took off 4 bases at V and 9 bases at J, with 10 bases between the two ends. The CDR3 consists of 13 residues. CDR1 SNHLY and CDR2 FYNNEI come from the germline V gene. The CDR3 loop reads CASSASGGSPLHF. The CDR3 nucleotides are TGTGCCAGCAGTGCCTCCGGTGGTTCACCCCTCCACTTT.

The rearrangement uses TRBV2 and TRBJ1-4; 8 bases map to TRBD1. Germline-derived CDR1 and CDR2 are SNHLY and FYNNEI. V trimming: 5 bases; J trimming: 4 bases; junction bases outside the gene matches: 6. The CDR3 runs to 15 residues. CDR3 nucleotide sequence: TGTGCCAGCAGTTCCCCCACAGGGGGTAATGAAAAACTGTTTTTT. It encodes CASSSPTGGNEKLFF.